A single TCR beta chain is shown here with its context. The J segment lost 1 base and the V segment lost 1 base, leaving 9 bases of the junction unmatched. This CDR3 is built from 17 residues. Per germline, CDR1 LGHDT and CDR2 YNNKEL (reference sequence). The sample comes from a study of blood T cell repertoires in COVID-19. Study context: Samples representing acute and convalescent COVID-19 were sourced from the United States, Italy and Spain. The cDNA or gDNA used as material had been derived from T cells, B-cell-depleted T cells, or PBMCs.

Per the authors' pipeline: Reference gene primer amplification in the assay estimated nucleated cell counts. Method: immunoSEQ multiplex PCR; TCRdb's copy keeps in-frame clones and lacks some. V, J and clone size reflect that table, while D and trimming were determined from the DNA. Counted here are more than 85,000 clones, roughly 85% occurring once; the ten biggest clones make up approximately 2%. This sequence originates from a man in his fifties or sixties with active COVID-19. Sequenced material: peripheral blood. The chain carries TRBV3-1 (or the pseudogene TRBV3-2) and TRBJ2-7; 8 nucleotides align to TRBD2. CDR3 amino acids: CASSQGSGGGDSYEQYF. The CDR3 region has the DNA TGTGCCAGCAGCCAAGGGAGCGGGGGAGGGGATTCCTACGAGCAGTACTTC.